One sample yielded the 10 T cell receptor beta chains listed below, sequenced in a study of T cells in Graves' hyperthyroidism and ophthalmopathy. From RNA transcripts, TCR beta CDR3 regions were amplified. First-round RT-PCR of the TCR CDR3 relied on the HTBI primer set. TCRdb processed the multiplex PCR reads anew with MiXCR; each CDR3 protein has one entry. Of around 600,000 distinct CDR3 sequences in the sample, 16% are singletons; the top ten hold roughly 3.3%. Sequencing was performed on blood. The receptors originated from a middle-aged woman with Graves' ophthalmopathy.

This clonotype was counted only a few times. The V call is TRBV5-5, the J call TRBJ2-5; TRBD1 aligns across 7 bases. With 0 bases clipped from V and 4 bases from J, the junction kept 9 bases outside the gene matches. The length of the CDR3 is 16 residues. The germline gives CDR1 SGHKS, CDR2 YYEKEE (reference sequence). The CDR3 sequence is CASSLGGSQGRETQYF. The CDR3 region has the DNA TGTGCCAGCAGCTTGGGGGGATCACAGGGGCGAGAGACCCAGTACTTC.

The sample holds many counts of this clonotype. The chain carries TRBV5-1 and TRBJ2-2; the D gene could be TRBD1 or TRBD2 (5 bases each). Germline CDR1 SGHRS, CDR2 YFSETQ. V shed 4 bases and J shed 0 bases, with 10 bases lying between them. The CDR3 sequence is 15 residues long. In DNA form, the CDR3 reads TGCGCCAGCAGCACCGGGACGCCGAACACCGGGGAGCTGTTTTTT. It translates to CASSTGTPNTGELFF.

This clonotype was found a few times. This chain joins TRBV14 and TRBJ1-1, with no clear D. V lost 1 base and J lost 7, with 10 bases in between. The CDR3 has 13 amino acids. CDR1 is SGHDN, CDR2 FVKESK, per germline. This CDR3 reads CASSQGLPSEAFF. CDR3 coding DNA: TGTGCCAGCAGCCAAGGTCTCCCGAGTGAAGCTTTCTTT.

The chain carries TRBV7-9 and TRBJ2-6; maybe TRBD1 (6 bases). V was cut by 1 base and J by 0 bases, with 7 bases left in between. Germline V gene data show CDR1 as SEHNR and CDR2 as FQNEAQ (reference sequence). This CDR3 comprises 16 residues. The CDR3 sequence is CASSLEGVSGANVLTF. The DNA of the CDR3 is TGTGCCAGCAGCTTAGAGGGGGTCTCTGGGGCCAACGTCCTGACTTTC.

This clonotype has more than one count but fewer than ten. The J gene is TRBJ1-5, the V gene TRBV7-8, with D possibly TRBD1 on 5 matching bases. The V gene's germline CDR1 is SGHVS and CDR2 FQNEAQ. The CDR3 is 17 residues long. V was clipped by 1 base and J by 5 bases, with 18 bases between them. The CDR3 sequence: CASSLDPQRGNHQPQHF. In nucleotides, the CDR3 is TGTGCCAGCAGCTTAGATCCACAACGGGGGAATCATCAGCCCCAGCATTTT.

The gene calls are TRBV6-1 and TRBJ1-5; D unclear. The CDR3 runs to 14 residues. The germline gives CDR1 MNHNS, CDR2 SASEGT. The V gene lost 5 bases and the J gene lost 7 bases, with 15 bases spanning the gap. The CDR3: CASSRVGSVQPQHF. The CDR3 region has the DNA TGTGCCAGCAGTCGAGTCGGGTCGGTGCAGCCCCAGCATTTT.

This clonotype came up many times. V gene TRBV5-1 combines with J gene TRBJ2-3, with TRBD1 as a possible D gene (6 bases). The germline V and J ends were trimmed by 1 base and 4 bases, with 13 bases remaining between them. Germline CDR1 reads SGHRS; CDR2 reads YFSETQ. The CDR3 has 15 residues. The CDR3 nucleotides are TGCGCCAGCAGCTTGTTTGGGGGCTCCTCAGATACGCAGTATTTT. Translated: CASSLFGGSSDTQYF.

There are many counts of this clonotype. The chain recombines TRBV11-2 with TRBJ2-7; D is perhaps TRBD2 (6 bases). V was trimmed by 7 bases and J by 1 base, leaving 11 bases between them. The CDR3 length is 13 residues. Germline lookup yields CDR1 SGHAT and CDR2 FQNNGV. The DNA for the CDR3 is TGTGCCAGCAAGCTCGGGGGTTCCTACGAGCAGTACTTC. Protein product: CASKLGGSYEQYF.

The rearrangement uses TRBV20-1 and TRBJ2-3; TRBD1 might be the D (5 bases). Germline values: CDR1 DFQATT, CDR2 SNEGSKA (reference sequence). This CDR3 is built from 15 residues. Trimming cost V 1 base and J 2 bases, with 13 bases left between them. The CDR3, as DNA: TGCAGTGCTAGAGCAGGATACAGGACCACAGATACGCAGTATTTT. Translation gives CSARAGYRTTDTQYF.

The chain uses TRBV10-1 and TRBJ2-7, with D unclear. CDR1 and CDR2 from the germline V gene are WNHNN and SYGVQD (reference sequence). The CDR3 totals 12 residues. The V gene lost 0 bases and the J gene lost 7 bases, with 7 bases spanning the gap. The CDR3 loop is CASSESHGEQYF. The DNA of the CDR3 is TGCGCCAGCAGTGAGTCTCATGGGGAGCAGTACTTC.